This is a list of T cell receptor beta chains from one sample in a study of blood T cells in healthy people across ages. TCRdb used MiXCR to reprocess the 5' RACE reads, holding one entry per CDR3 protein. The table shows hundreds of thousands of distinct CDR3 sequences, with about 47% occurring only once. The specimen was blood. The receptor set was obtained from an elderly man in good health. Both conserved end residues are part of each CDR3. Each record gives: clone size, D gene, J gene, V gene, CDR3 protein, CDR3 DNA. A D gene is named only where the DNA matches it firmly. Where a row states a size, it is once, few, many or the class of an expanded clone; other rows omit it.

clone size: few; D gene: -; J gene: TRBJ2-1; V gene: TRBV7-2; CDR3 protein: CASSLSPATIEQFF; CDR3 DNA: TGTGCCAGCAGCTTAAGTCCAGCAACCATTGAGCAGTTCTTC
clone size: few; D gene: TRBD1; J gene: TRBJ2-3; V gene: TRBV6-6; CDR3 protein: CASSFRRPGQSTDTQYF; CDR3 DNA: TGTGCCAGCAGTTTCAGGCGACCGGGACAGAGCACAGATACGCAGTATTTT
clone size: -; D gene: TRBD2; J gene: TRBJ2-1; V gene: TRBV7-6; CDR3 protein: CASSSFSGREYEQFF; CDR3 DNA: TGTGCCAGCAGCTCCTTTAGCGGGAGGGAATATGAGCAGTTCTTC
clone size: few; D gene: -; J gene: TRBJ1-4; V gene: TRBV20-1; CDR3 protein: CSARDHQTTNEKLFF; CDR3 DNA: TGCAGTGCTAGAGATCACCAGACAACTAATGAAAAACTGTTTTTT
clone size: -; D gene: -; J gene: TRBJ2-3; V gene: TRBV7-2; CDR3 protein: CASSLRPSAVADTQYF; CDR3 DNA: TGTGCCAGCAGCTTAAGGCCCTCCGCGGTGGCAGATACGCAGTATTTT
clone size: -; D gene: -; J gene: TRBJ2-7; V gene: TRBV29-1; CDR3 protein: CSVGVDNSYEQYF; CDR3 DNA: TGCAGCGTTGGGGTAGACAACTCCTACGAGCAGTACTTC
clone size: -; D gene: -; J gene: TRBJ2-2; V gene: TRBV10-3; CDR3 protein: CAISVTGELFF; CDR3 DNA: TGTGCCATCAGTGTGACCGGGGAGCTGTTTTTT
clone size: -; D gene: TRBD1; J gene: TRBJ1-2; V gene: TRBV6-1; CDR3 protein: CASRIDRDSGYTF; CDR3 DNA: TGTGCCAGCCGGATCGACAGGGATAGCGGCTACACCTTC
clone size: -; D gene: TRBD1; J gene: TRBJ2-7; V gene: TRBV29-1; CDR3 protein: CSATGTASYEQYF; CDR3 DNA: TGCAGCGCAACCGGGACAGCTTCCTACGAGCAGTACTTC
clone size: few; D gene: -; J gene: TRBJ1-5; V gene: TRBV6-1; CDR3 protein: CASSEYPSSQPQHF; CDR3 DNA: TGTGCCAGCAGTGAATACCCCTCAAGTCAGCCCCAGCATTTT
clone size: -; D gene: TRBD1; J gene: TRBJ2-5; V gene: TRBV12-3/TRBV12-4; CDR3 protein: CTSSQQGYQETQYF; CDR3 DNA: TGTACCAGCAGTCAACAGGGGTACCAAGAGACCCAGTACTTC
clone size: -; D gene: -; J gene: TRBJ2-1; V gene: TRBV5-4; CDR3 protein: CASVAQGNEQFF; CDR3 DNA: TGTGCCAGCGTCGCTCAGGGGAATGAGCAGTTCTTC
clone size: few; D gene: -; J gene: TRBJ2-1; V gene: TRBV15; CDR3 protein: CATSGGVLAYNEQFF; CDR3 DNA: TGTGCCACCAGCGGAGGGGTTTTGGCCTACAATGAGCAGTTCTTC
clone size: few; D gene: -; J gene: TRBJ1-5; V gene: TRBV6-1; CDR3 protein: CASSTQWDQPQHF; CDR3 DNA: TGTGCCAGCAGCACCCAGTGGGATCAGCCCCAGCATTTT
clone size: -; D gene: -; J gene: TRBJ2-7; V gene: TRBV29-1; CDR3 protein: CSVEVPDTSSYEQYF; CDR3 DNA: TGCAGCGTTGAAGTCCCGGACACGAGCTCCTACGAGCAGTACTTC
clone size: -; D gene: -; J gene: TRBJ1-4; V gene: TRBV9; CDR3 protein: CASSVTGGSANEKLFF; CDR3 DNA: TGTGCCAGCAGCGTTACCGGGGGATCGGCTAATGAAAAACTGTTTTTT
clone size: many; D gene: TRBD2; J gene: TRBJ2-3; V gene: TRBV29-1; CDR3 protein: CSAQGTSGKTDTQYF; CDR3 DNA: TGCAGCGCCCAGGGGACTAGCGGGAAGACAGATACGCAGTATTTT
clone size: few; D gene: -; J gene: TRBJ2-2; V gene: TRBV24-1; CDR3 protein: CATSDPPTPGELFF; CDR3 DNA: TGTGCCACCAGTGACCCACCGACACCCGGGGAGCTGTTTTTT
clone size: -; D gene: TRBD2; J gene: TRBJ2-4; V gene: TRBV4-3; CDR3 protein: CASSQVAGAKNIQYF; CDR3 DNA: TGCGCCAGCAGCCAGGTAGCGGGAGCTAAAAACATTCAGTACTTC
clone size: -; D gene: -; J gene: TRBJ1-2; V gene: TRBV30; CDR3 protein: CAWSPIGGINGYTF; CDR3 DNA: TGTGCCTGGAGTCCCATCGGGGGGATAAATGGCTACACCTTC
clone size: -; D gene: -; J gene: TRBJ2-3; V gene: TRBV12-3/TRBV12-4; CDR3 protein: CASSPPGPSTDTQYF; CDR3 DNA: TGTGCCAGCAGTCCCCCGGGGCCAAGCACAGATACGCAGTATTTT
clone size: -; D gene: TRBD1; J gene: TRBJ2-5; V gene: TRBV5-6; CDR3 protein: CASSPRGLRETQYF; CDR3 DNA: TGTGCCAGCAGCCCCAGGGGGCTTCGAGAGACCCAGTACTTC
clone size: few; D gene: -; J gene: TRBJ1-2; V gene: TRBV11-2; CDR3 protein: CASSFPARGNYGYTF; CDR3 DNA: TGTGCCAGCAGCTTTCCCGCGAGAGGAAACTATGGCTACACCTTC
clone size: -; D gene: -; J gene: TRBJ1-1; V gene: TRBV7-3; CDR3 protein: CASSSNRETEAFF; CDR3 DNA: TGTGCCAGCAGTTCGAACAGGGAAACTGAAGCTTTCTTT
clone size: -; D gene: TRBD1; J gene: TRBJ1-5; V gene: TRBV20-1; CDR3 protein: CSARAGGFEQPQHF; CDR3 DNA: TGCAGTGCTAGAGCAGGGGGCTTTGAACAGCCCCAGCATTTT
clone size: few; D gene: -; J gene: TRBJ2-7; V gene: TRBV5-1; CDR3 protein: CASSDASAIVYEQYF; CDR3 DNA: TGCGCCAGCAGCGACGCTAGCGCGATAGTATACGAGCAGTACTTC
clone size: -; D gene: -; J gene: TRBJ2-5; V gene: TRBV11-3; CDR3 protein: CASSLGGGGLKTQYF; CDR3 DNA: TGTGCCAGCAGCCTAGGGGGGGGAGGGTTAAAGACCCAGTACTTC
clone size: -; D gene: TRBD2; J gene: TRBJ2-5; V gene: TRBV29-1; CDR3 protein: CSVEGVGLASETQYF; CDR3 DNA: TGCAGCGTTGAGGGGGTTGGACTAGCTTCTGAGACCCAGTACTTC
clone size: -; D gene: -; J gene: TRBJ2-5; V gene: TRBV5-1; CDR3 protein: CASSGSLETQYF; CDR3 DNA: TGCGCCAGCAGCGGCAGTCTGGAGACCCAGTACTTC
clone size: -; D gene: -; J gene: TRBJ2-3; V gene: TRBV10-3; CDR3 protein: CAISESRQDTDTQYF; CDR3 DNA: TGTGCCATCAGTGAGTCCAGACAGGACACAGATACGCAGTATTTT
clone size: -; D gene: TRBD1; J gene: TRBJ1-2; V gene: TRBV6-6; CDR3 protein: CASRGPGTDNYGYTF; CDR3 DNA: TGTGCCAGCAGAGGGCCCGGGACAGATAACTATGGCTACACCTTC
clone size: -; D gene: TRBD1; J gene: TRBJ2-2; V gene: TRBV18; CDR3 protein: CASSPSFSGTGHTGELFF; CDR3 DNA: TGTGCCAGCTCTCCATCCTTCTCCGGGACAGGGCACACCGGGGAGCTGTTTTTT
clone size: -; D gene: -; J gene: TRBJ2-1; V gene: TRBV30; CDR3 protein: CAWSITSSYNEQFF; CDR3 DNA: TGTGCCTGGAGCATTACTAGCTCCTACAATGAGCAGTTCTTC
clone size: once; D gene: -; J gene: TRBJ2-3; V gene: TRBV12-3/TRBV12-4; CDR3 protein: CASERGRGSADTQYF; CDR3 DNA: TGTGCCAGTGAACGTGGGAGAGGGTCAGCAGATACGCAGTATTTT
clone size: few; D gene: -; J gene: TRBJ2-7; V gene: TRBV28; CDR3 protein: CASSLPGTLSYEQYF; CDR3 DNA: TGTGCCAGCAGTTTACCCGGGACACTCTCCTACGAGCAGTACTTC
clone size: -; D gene: -; J gene: TRBJ2-7; V gene: TRBV20-1; CDR3 protein: CSASPGSLSSYEQYF; CDR3 DNA: TGCAGTGCTAGTCCCGGCAGCCTAAGCTCCTACGAGCAGTACTTC
clone size: -; D gene: TRBD1; J gene: TRBJ1-5; V gene: TRBV30; CDR3 protein: CAWTLDRGQPQHF; CDR3 DNA: TGTGCCTGGACTCTAGACAGGGGTCAGCCCCAGCATTTT
clone size: -; D gene: -; J gene: TRBJ1-1; V gene: TRBV6-1; CDR3 protein: CASSPGPRGTEAFF; CDR3 DNA: TGTGCCAGCAGTCCAGGACCCAGGGGCACTGAAGCTTTCTTT
clone size: few; D gene: TRBD1; J gene: TRBJ2-5; V gene: TRBV7-3; CDR3 protein: CASSLTGGKEQYF; CDR3 DNA: TGTGCCAGCAGCCTGACAGGGGGAAAGGAGCAGTACTTC
clone size: -; D gene: -; J gene: TRBJ1-4; V gene: TRBV18; CDR3 protein: CASSLTQNEKLFF; CDR3 DNA: TGTGCCAGCTCACTCACACAGAATGAAAAACTGTTTTTT
clone size: -; D gene: TRBD2; J gene: TRBJ2-7; V gene: TRBV5-1; CDR3 protein: CASSLAASGGAQQYF; CDR3 DNA: TGCGCCAGCAGCTTGGCCGCTAGCGGGGGGGCTCAGCAGTACTTC
clone size: once; D gene: -; J gene: TRBJ2-1; V gene: TRBV5-1; CDR3 protein: CASSPAQGEQFF; CDR3 DNA: TGCGCCAGCAGCCCCGCCCAGGGTGAGCAGTTCTTC
clone size: few; D gene: -; J gene: TRBJ2-5; V gene: TRBV29-1; CDR3 protein: CSVEDLYF; CDR3 DNA: TGCAGCGTTGAGGATCTGTACTTC
clone size: -; D gene: -; J gene: TRBJ2-7; V gene: TRBV5-1; CDR3 protein: CASSWDLYDYEQYF; CDR3 DNA: TGCGCCAGCAGCTGGGATCTTTACGACTACGAGCAGTACTTC
clone size: few; D gene: -; J gene: TRBJ1-3; V gene: TRBV5-1; CDR3 protein: CASSLGQDNTIYF; CDR3 DNA: TGCGCCAGCAGCTTGGGACAGGACAACACCATATATTTT
clone size: few; D gene: TRBD1; J gene: TRBJ1-6; V gene: TRBV2; CDR3 protein: CASSTGQGVDNSPLHF; CDR3 DNA: TGTGCCAGCAGTACGGGACAGGGCGTCGATAATTCACCCCTCCACTTT
clone size: -; D gene: TRBD1; J gene: TRBJ1-4; V gene: TRBV2; CDR3 protein: CASTAGTVNEKLFF; CDR3 DNA: TGTGCCAGCACCGCCGGGACAGTCAATGAAAAACTGTTTTTT
clone size: -; D gene: -; J gene: TRBJ2-3; V gene: TRBV6-1; CDR3 protein: CASNARPGSLTDTQYF; CDR3 DNA: TGTGCCAGCAATGCCAGACCGGGTTCCCTCACAGATACGCAGTATTTT
clone size: -; D gene: -; J gene: TRBJ1-2; V gene: TRBV12-3/TRBV12-4; CDR3 protein: CASSLVSGKFYGYTF; CDR3 DNA: TGTGCCAGCAGCTTAGTATCGGGGAAATTCTATGGCTACACCTTC
clone size: -; D gene: TRBD1; J gene: TRBJ2-5; V gene: TRBV27; CDR3 protein: CASSLGTGGRETQYF; CDR3 DNA: TGTGCCAGCAGTTTAGGGACAGGGGGTCGGGAGACCCAGTACTTC
clone size: -; D gene: TRBD2; J gene: TRBJ2-3; V gene: TRBV24-1; CDR3 protein: CATSDLGAGSDTQYF; CDR3 DNA: TGTGCCACCAGTGATTTAGGAGCGGGGTCAGATACGCAGTATTTT
clone size: few; D gene: -; J gene: TRBJ1-1; V gene: TRBV20-1; CDR3 protein: CSAAGSLDNTEAFF; CDR3 DNA: TGCAGTGCGGCAGGGAGTTTAGACAACACTGAAGCTTTCTTT
clone size: few; D gene: -; J gene: TRBJ2-2; V gene: TRBV20-1; CDR3 protein: CSARTINPGELFF; CDR3 DNA: TGCAGTGCTAGGACGATCAACCCCGGGGAGCTGTTTTTT
clone size: -; D gene: -; J gene: TRBJ1-2; V gene: TRBV20-1; CDR3 protein: CSAIGLKGYGYTF; CDR3 DNA: TGCAGTGCGATAGGACTGAAAGGCTATGGCTACACCTTC